The rows below give T cell receptor beta chains drawn from one sample of a study of T-cell reconstitution after alpha-beta-depleted transplantation in children. TCRdb analysed the PCR reads with MiXCR anew, one entry per CDR3 protein. The sample carries about 980,000 distinct CDR3 sequences, roughly 31% recorded once. The material was PBMCs, mostly from graft donor cells, obtained 360 days after TCRalphabeta/CD19-depleted stem cell transplant. All receptors come from a boy younger than two who had a stem cell transplant for SCID, so the T cells may come from the graft donor. Both conserved end residues are part of each CDR3. Each record gives: clone size, V gene, D gene, J gene, CDR3 protein. A D gene is named only where the DNA matches it firmly. Clone size, where shown, is once, few, many, or a class for clones that have expanded.

-	TRBV5-1	-	TRBJ2-7	CASSLIGRGGPYEQYF
-	TRBV6-2/TRBV6-3	TRBD2	TRBJ2-3	CASSYSPGLAGGLGTDTQYF
-	TRBV20-1	TRBD1	TRBJ2-7	CSVPGQADYEQYF
few	TRBV5-1	TRBD2	TRBJ2-3	CASSLTASGGGADTQYF
-	TRBV11-2	-	TRBJ2-7	CASSFQRGLYYEQYF
few	TRBV5-1	-	TRBJ2-5	CASSLSGGALTETQYF
-	TRBV11-2	-	TRBJ2-5	CASSLPYGDETQYF
-	TRBV10-3	-	TRBJ2-7	CAISDIVRLPYEQYF
-	TRBV5-1	-	TRBJ2-3	CASSGLARRDTQYF
many	TRBV5-5	-	TRBJ2-1	CASSWTGNEQFF
-	TRBV29-1	TRBD1	TRBJ2-4	CSVVAGGKNIQYF
-	TRBV15	-	TRBJ1-2	CATSETGFRGYTF
many	TRBV7-3	-	TRBJ1-2	CASSLGVENNYGYTF
-	TRBV20-1	-	TRBJ1-2	CSARFPPQIYGYTF
-	TRBV7-2	-	TRBJ1-3	CASSFSIPGNTIYF
few	TRBV10-3	-	TRBJ2-1	CAISTMDPRNEQFF
many	TRBV20-1	-	TRBJ2-7	CSARGGTYEQYF
-	TRBV3-1	-	TRBJ2-1	CASSQERTTRVYNEQFF
-	TRBV19	TRBD1	TRBJ2-7	CASRNKGGLRADEQYF
few	TRBV7-6	TRBD1	TRBJ2-2	CASSTGQPPGELFF
few	TRBV20-1	-	TRBJ1-2	CSASSSGLNYGYTF
few	TRBV6-5	TRBD1	TRBJ2-5	CASSYSWTGEETQYF
few	TRBV9	-	TRBJ2-5	CASSVGGVGAQETQYF
-	TRBV3-1	-	TRBJ2-2	CASSQGLLTGELFF
-	TRBV13	-	TRBJ1-2	CASRRSGGANYGYTF
-	TRBV28	TRBD1	TRBJ1-1	CASSTQGAGTEAFF
-	TRBV12-3/TRBV12-4	TRBD2	TRBJ2-1	CASSFFGGAHYNEQFF
few	TRBV3-1	-	TRBJ2-1	CASSRRSGATGEQFF
many	TRBV18	-	TRBJ2-3	CASSPLGTTEGTQYF
few	TRBV15	TRBD1	TRBJ2-5	CATSRDGTGGRETQYF
-	TRBV20-1	-	TRBJ2-2	CSAYRAWSTGELFF
-	TRBV9	TRBD1	TRBJ1-1	CASNRLKQGGNTEAFF